The source of this T cell receptor (beta chain) is a study of T cell clusters in autoimmune cytopenias. Background on the study: A median of roughly 50,000 TRB reads per sample yielded a median approximately 2,400 distinct clonotypes.

Findings and caveats of the study: TRB repertoire shifts in secondary cytopenia and chronic lymphocytic leukemia mostly reflected lymphoma, not autoimmunity. The cluster-lack signature was not seen for secondary cytopenia versus chronic lymphocytic leukemia. Primary autoimmune cytopenia patients seemingly lacked the physiological T cell clusters found in healthy donors.

A note on this clonotype: The target antigen is unknown.

One tube held mixed TRB-A and TRB-B primer pools for touch-down PCR. Using the multiplex PCR reads, TCRdb records one entry per CDR3 protein without DNA. The table lists several thousand distinct CDR3 sequences, with around 4.5% in the top ten. The germline CDR1 and CDR2 sequences are SGHKS and YYEKEE (reference sequence). CDR3 length equals 13 residues. TRB was amplified from 250 ng of peripheral blood genomic DNA per sample. This chain joins TRBV5-5 and TRBJ2-7. Sequencing used peripheral blood. The TCR was taken from a human donor with an autoimmune cytopenia or autoimmune hepatitis (not recorded which). CDR3: CASSSGTTNEQYF.